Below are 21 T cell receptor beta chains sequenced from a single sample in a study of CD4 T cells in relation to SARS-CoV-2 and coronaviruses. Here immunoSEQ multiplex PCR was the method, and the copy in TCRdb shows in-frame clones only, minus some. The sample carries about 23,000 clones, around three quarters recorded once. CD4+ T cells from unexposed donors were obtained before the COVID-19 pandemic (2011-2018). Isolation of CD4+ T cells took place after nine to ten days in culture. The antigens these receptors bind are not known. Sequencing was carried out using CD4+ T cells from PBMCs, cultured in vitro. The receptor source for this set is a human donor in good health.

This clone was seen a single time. The CDR3 DNA reads as TGTGCCAGCAGCCAAGAAGGTGGGAGGGCGTCGGGGAGGCAGTTCTTC. This translates into CASSQEGGRASGRQFF. The genes are TRBV3-1 (or the pseudogene TRBV3-2) and TRBJ2-1, with 7 bases lining up with TRBD2. The V gene's germline CDR1 is LGHDT and CDR2 YNNKEL (reference sequence). CDR3 length equals 16 residues. V shed 0 bases, J shed 12 bases, and the junction held 14 bases outside the gene matches.

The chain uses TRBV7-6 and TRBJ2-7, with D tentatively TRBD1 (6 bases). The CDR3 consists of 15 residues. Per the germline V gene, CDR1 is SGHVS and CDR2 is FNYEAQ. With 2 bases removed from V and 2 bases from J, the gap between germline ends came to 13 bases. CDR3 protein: CASSLSGTNTYEQYF. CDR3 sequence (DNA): TGTGCCAGCAGCTTATCCGGGACAAACACCTACGAGCAGTACTTC.

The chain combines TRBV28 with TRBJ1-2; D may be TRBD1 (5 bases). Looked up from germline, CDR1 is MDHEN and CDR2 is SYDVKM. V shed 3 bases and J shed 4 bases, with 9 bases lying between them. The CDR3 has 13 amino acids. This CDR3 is CASSLAGFYGYTF. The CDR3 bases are TGTGCCAGCAGTTTGGCAGGGTTCTATGGCTACACCTTC.

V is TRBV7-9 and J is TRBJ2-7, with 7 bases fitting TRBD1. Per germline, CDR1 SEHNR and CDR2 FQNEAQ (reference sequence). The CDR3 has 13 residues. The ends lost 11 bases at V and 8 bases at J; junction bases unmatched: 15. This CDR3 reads CAGVGTDPRKQYF. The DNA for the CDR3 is TGTGCCGGAGTCGGGACAGACCCTAGAAAGCAGTACTTC.

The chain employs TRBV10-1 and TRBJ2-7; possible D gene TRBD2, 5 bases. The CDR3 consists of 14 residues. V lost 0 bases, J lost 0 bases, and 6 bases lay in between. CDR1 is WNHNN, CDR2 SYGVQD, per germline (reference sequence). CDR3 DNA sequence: TGCGCCAGCAGTGAGTCGGGGAGCTCCTACGAGCAGTACTTC. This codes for CASSESGSSYEQYF.

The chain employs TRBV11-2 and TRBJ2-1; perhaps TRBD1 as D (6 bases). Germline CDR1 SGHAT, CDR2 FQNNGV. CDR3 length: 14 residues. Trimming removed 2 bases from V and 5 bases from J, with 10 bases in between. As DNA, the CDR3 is TGTGCCAGCAGCTTAAGTCCAGGGGACAATGAGCAGTTCTTC. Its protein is CASSLSPGDNEQFF.

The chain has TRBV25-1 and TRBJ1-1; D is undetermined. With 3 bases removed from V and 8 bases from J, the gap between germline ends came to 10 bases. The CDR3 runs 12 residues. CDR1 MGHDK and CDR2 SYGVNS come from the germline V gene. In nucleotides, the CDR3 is TGTGCCAGCAGTGATTACACTTCCGAAGCTTTCTTT. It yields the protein CASSDYTSEAFF.

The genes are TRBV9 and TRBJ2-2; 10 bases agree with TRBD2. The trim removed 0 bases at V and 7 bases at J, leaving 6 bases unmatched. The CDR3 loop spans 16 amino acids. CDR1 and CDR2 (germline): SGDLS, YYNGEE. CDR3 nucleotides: TGTGCCAGCAGCGTAGCCCTAGCGGGAGCACTCGGGGAGCTGTTTTTT. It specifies CASSVALAGALGELFF.

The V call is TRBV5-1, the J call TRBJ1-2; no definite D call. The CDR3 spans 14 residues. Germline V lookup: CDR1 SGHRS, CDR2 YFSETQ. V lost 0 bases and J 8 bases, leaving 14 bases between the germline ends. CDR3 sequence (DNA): TGCGCCAGCAGCTTGGGGGGAAAGAGCTACGGCTACACCTTC. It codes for CASSLGGKSYGYTF.

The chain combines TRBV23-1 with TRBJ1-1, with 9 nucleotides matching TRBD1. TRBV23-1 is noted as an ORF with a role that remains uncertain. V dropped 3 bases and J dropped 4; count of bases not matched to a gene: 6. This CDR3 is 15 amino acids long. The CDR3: CASSQGQGHTTEAFF. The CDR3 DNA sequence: TGCGCCAGCAGTCAGGGACAGGGCCATACCACTGAAGCTTTCTTT.

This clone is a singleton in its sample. CDR3 loop: CASSEGTGGYNEQFF. The DNA for the CDR3 is TGTGCCAGCAGTGAAGGGACAGGGGGCTACAATGAGCAGTTCTTC. The genes are TRBV6-1 and TRBJ2-1; 10 nucleotides line up with TRBD1. CDR3 size: 15 residues. Trimming at V came to 1 base and at J to 3 bases, leaving 0 bases not matched to a gene. The germline CDR1 and CDR2 sequences are MNHNS and SASEGT.

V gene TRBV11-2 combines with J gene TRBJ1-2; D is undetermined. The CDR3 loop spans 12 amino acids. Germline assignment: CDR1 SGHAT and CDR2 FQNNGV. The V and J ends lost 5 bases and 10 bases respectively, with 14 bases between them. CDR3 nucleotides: TGTGCCAGCAGCGCCCAAGGGAAGTTCTACACCTTC. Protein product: CASSAQGKFYTF.

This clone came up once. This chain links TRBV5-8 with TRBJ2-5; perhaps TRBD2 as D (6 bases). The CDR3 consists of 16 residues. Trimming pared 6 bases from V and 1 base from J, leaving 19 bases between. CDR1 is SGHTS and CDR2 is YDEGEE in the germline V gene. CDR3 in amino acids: CASNTGERASQETQYF. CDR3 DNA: TGTGCCAGCAATACTGGGGAGCGGGCGTCCCAAGAGACCCAGTACTTC. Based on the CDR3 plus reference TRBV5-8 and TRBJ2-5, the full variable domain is EAGVTQSPTHLIKTRGQQATLRCSPISGHTSVYWYQQALGLGLQFLLWYDEGEERNRGNFPPRFSGRQFPNYSSELNVNALELEDSALYLCASNTGERASQETQYFGPGTRLLVL.

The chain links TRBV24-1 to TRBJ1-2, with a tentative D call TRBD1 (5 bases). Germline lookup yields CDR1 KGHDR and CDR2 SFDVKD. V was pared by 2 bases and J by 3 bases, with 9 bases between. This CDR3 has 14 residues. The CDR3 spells CATSDSGRDYGYTF. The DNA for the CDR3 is TGTGCCACCAGTGATTCAGGGCGAGACTATGGCTACACCTTC.

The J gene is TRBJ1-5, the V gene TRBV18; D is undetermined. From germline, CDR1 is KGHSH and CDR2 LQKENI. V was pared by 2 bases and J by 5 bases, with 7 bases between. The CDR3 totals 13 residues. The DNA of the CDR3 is TGTGCCAGCTCACCAGATAGAGATCAGCCCCAGCATTTT. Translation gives CASSPDRDQPQHF. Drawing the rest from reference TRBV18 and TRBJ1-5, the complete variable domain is NAGVMQNPRHLVRRRGQEARLRCSPMKGHSHVYWYRQLPEEGLKFMVYLQKENIIDESGMPKERFSAEFPKEGPSILRIQQVVRGDSAAYFCASSPDRDQPQHFGDGTRLSIL.

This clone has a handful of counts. CDR3 amino acids: CASSEERGYTF. In DNA form, the CDR3 reads TGTGCCAGTAGTGAGGAGCGGGGCTACACCTTC. The chain carries TRBV19 and TRBJ1-2; D is unclear. Deletions cut 5 bases from V and 8 bases from J, with 9 bases between. Germline loops: CDR1 LNHDA, CDR2 SQIVND (reference sequence). The CDR3 loop spans 11 amino acids.

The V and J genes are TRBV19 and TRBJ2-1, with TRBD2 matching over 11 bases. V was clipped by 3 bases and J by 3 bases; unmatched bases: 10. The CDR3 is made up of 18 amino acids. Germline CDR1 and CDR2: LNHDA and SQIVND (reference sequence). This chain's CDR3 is CASSIRAASGGNYNEQFF. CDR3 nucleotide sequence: TGTGCCAGTAGTATCAGGGCGGCTAGCGGGGGGAACTACAATGAGCAGTTCTTC.

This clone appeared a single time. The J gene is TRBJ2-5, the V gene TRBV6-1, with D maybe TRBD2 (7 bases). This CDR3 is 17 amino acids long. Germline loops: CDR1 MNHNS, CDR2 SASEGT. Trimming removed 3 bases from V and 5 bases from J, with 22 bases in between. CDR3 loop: CASSDGWGGDMGETQYF. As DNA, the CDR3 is TGTGCCAGCAGTGATGGTTGGGGGGGGGACATGGGGGAGACCCAGTACTTC.

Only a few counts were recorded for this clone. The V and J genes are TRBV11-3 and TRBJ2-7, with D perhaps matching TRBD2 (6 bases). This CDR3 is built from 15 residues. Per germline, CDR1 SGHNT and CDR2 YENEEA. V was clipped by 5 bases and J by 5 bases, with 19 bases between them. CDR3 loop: CASSPTVGGGDEQYF. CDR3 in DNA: TGTGCCAGCAGCCCCACCGTCGGGGGTGGGGACGAGCAGTACTTC. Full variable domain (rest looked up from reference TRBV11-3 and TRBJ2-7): EAGVVQSPRYKIIEKKQPVAFWCNPISGHNTLYWYLQNLGQGPELLIRYENEEAVDDSQLPKDRFSAERLKGVDSTLKIQPAELGDSAVYLCASSPTVGGGDEQYFGPGTRLTVT.

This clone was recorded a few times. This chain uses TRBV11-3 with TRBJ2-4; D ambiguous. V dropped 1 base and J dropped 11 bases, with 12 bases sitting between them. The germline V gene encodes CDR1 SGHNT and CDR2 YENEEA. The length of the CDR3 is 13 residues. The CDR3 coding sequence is TGTGCCAGCAGCTTAGTTCGAGACTCCCTTCAGTACTTC. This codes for CASSLVRDSLQYF.

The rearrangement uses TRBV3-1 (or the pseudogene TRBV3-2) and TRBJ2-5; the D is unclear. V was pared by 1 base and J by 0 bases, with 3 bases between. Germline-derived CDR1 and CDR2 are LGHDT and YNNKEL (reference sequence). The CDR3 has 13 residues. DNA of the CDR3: TGTGCCAGCAGCCAAGCAAACCAAGAGACCCAGTACTTC. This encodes CASSQANQETQYF.